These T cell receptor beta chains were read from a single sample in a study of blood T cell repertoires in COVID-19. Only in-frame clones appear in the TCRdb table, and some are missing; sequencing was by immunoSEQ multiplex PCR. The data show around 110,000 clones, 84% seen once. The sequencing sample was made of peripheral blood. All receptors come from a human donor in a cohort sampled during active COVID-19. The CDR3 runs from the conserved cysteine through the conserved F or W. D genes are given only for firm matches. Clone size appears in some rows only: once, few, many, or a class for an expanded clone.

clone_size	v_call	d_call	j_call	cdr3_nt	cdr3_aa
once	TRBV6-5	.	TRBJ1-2	TGTGCCAGCAGTTCCAGGGGTGGCTACACCTTC	CASSSRGGYTF
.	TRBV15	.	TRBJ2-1	TGTGCCACCAGCAGAGGGGTAGCGATGTCAGCGGATGAGCAGTTCTTC	CATSRGVAMSADEQFF
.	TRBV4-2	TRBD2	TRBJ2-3	TGTGCCAGCAGAAGGACTAGCAGTAGCACAGATACGCAGTATTTT	CASRRTSSSTDTQYF
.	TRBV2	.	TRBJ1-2	TGTGCCAGCAGGGGGGAGGCCTATGGCTACACCTTC	CASRGEAYGYTF
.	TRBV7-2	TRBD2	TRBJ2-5	TGTGCCAGCAGGCCTACTAGCGGGCCGACAGAGACCCAGTACTTC	CASRPTSGPTETQYF
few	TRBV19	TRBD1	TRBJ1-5	TGTGCCAGTAGTATAGTCTGGCAGGGGGTTCAGCCCCAGCATTTT	CASSIVWQGVQPQHF
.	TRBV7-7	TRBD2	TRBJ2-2	TGTGCTAGCAGCTCACGACAGCGGGGGGACACCGGGGAGCTGTTTTTT	CASSSRQRGDTGELFF
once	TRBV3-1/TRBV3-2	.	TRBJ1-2	TGTGCCAGCAGCCATGGGGGGAACTATGGCTACACCTTC	CASSHGGNYGYTF
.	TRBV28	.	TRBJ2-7	TGTGCCAGCAGTTTAGGTGGAGGGCAGTACTTC	CASSLGGGQYF
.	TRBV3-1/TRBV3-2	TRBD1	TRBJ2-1	TGTGCCAGCAGCCTTGCCGGGACAGACTACAATGAGCAGTTCTTC	CASSLAGTDYNEQFF
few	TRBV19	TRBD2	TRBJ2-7	TGTGCCAGTAGTTCCAGCGGGGGCTACGAGCAGTACTTC	CASSSSGGYEQYF
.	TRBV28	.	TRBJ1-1	TGTGCCAGCAGTTCGAGGATGAACACTGAAGCTTTCTTT	CASSSRMNTEAFF
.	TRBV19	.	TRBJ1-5	TGTGCCAGTAGTACTCCAGGGTTAGGGGCCCAGCATTTT	CASSTPGLGAQHF
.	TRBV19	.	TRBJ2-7	TGTGCCAGTAGTATAGCGGGAGCAAACTACGAGCAGTACTTC	CASSIAGANYEQYF
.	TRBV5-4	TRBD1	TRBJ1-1	TGTGCCAGCAGCGGACAGGGGCGGAACACTGAAGCTTTCTTT	CASSGQGRNTEAFF